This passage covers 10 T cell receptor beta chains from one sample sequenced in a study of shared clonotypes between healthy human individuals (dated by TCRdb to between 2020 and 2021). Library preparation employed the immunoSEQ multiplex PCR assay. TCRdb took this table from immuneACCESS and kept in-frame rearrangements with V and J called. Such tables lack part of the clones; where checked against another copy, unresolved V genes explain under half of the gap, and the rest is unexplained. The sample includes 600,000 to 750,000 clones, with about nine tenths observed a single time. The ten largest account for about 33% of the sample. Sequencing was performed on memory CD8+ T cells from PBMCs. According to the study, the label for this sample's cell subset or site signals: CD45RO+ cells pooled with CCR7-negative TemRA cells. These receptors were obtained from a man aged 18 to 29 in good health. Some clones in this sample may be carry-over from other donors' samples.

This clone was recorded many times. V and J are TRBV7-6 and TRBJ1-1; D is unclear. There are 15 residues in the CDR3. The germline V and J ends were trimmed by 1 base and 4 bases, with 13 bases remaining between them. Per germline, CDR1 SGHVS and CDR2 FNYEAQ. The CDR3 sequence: CASSLGPSATTEAFF. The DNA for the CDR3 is TGTGCCAGCAGCTTAGGACCCTCCGCGACCACTGAAGCTTTCTTT.

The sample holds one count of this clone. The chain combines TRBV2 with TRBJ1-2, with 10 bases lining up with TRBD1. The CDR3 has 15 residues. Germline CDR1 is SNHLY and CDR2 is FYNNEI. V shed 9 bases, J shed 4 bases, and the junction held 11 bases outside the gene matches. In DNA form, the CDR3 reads TGTGCCAGGGTTAGCTTGGACAGGGGGAGCTATGGCTACACCTTC. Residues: CARVSLDRGSYGYTF.

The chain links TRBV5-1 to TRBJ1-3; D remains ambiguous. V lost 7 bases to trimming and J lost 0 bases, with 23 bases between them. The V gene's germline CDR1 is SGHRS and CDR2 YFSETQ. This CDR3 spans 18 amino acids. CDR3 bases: TGCGCCAGCGTAAACCCCACGGGCTTTATTAGCTCTGGAAACACCATATATTTT. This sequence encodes CASVNPTGFISSGNTIYF. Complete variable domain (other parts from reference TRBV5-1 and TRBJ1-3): KAGVTQTPRYLIKTRGQQVTLSCSPISGHRSVSWYQQTPGQGLQFLFEYFSETQRNKGNFPGRFSGRQFSNSRSEMNVSTLELGDSALYLCASVNPTGFISSGNTIYFGEGSWLTVV.

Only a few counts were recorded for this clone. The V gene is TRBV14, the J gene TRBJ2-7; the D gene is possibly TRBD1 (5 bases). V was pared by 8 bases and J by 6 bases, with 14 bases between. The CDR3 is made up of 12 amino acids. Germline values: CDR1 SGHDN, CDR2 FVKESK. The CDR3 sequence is CASANPGREQYF. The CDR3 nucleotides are TGTGCCAGCGCCAATCCAGGGCGCGAGCAGTACTTC.

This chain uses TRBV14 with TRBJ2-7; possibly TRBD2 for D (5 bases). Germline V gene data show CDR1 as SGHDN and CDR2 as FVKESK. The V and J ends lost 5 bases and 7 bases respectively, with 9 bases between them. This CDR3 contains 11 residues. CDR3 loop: CASSFREEQYF. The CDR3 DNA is TGTGCCAGCAGCTTTCGGGAAGAGCAGTACTTC.

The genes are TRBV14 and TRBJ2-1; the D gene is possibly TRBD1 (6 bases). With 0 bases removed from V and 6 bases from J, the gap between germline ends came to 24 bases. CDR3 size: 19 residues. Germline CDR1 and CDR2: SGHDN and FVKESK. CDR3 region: CASSQDAWAGDLYTNEQFF. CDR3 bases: TGTGCCAGCAGCCAAGATGCATGGGCAGGGGACCTTTATACCAATGAGCAGTTCTTC.

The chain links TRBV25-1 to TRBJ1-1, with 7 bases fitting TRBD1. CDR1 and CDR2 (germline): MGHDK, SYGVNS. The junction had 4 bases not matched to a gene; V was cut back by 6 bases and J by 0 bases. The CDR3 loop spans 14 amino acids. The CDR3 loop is CASRSTGVNTEAFF. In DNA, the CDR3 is TGTGCCAGCAGGAGCACAGGGGTGAACACTGAAGCTTTCTTT.

CDR3 nucleotide sequence: TGTGCCAGTAGTATGGCGAACACTGAAGCTTTCTTT. It codes for CASSMANTEAFF. The V call is TRBV19, the J call TRBJ1-1; D not resolved. The CDR3 is 12 residues long. V lost 3 bases, J lost 1 base, and 3 bases lay in between. CDR1 LNHDA and CDR2 SQIVND come from the germline V gene (reference sequence). Full variable domain (missing parts from reference TRBV19 and TRBJ1-1): DGGITQSPKYLFRKEGQNVTLSCEQNLNHDAMYWYRQDPGQGLRLIYYSQIVNDFQKGDIAEGYSVSREKKESFPLTVTSAQKNPTAFYLCASSMANTEAFFGQGTRLTVV.

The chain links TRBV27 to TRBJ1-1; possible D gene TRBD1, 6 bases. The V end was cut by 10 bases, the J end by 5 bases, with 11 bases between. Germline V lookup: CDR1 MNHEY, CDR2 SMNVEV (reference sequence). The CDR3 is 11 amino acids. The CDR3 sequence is CATRQVTEAFF. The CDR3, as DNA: TGTGCCACCCGACAGGTGACTGAAGCTTTCTTT.

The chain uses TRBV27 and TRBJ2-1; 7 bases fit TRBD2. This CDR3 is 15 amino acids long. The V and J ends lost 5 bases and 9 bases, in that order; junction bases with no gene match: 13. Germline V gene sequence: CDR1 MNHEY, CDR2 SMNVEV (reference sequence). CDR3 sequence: CASSPLRGGSGEQFF. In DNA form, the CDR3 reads TGTGCCAGCAGTCCCCTTAGGGGCGGGAGCGGTGAGCAGTTCTTC.